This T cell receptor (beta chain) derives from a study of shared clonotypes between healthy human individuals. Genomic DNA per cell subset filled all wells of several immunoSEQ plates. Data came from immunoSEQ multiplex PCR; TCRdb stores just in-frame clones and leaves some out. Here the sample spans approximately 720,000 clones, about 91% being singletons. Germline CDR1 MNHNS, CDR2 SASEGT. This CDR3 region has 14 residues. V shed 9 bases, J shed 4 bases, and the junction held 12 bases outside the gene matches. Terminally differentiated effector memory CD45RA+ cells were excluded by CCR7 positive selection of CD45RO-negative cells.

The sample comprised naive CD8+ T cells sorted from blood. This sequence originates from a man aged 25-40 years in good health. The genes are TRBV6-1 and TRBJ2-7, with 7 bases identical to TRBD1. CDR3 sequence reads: CASRYRDSLYEQYF. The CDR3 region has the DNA TGTGCCAGTAGGTACCGGGACAGCTTGTACGAGCAGTACTTC.